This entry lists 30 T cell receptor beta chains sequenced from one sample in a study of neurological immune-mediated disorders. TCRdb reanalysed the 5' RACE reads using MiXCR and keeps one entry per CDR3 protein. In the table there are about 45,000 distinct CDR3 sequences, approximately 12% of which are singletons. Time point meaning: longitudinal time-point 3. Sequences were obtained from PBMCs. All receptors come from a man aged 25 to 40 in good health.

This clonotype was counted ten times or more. CDR3 region: CSARDTEDSPEQYF. CDR3 bases: TGCAGTGCTAGAGATACGGAGGATAGTCCCGAGCAGTACTTC. The chain carries TRBV20-1 and TRBJ2-7; tentatively, D is TRBD2 (5 bases). The CDR3 is 14 amino acids. The V end was cut by 0 bases, the J end by 6 bases, with 15 bases between. CDR1 is DFQATT, CDR2 SNEGSKA, per germline (reference sequence).

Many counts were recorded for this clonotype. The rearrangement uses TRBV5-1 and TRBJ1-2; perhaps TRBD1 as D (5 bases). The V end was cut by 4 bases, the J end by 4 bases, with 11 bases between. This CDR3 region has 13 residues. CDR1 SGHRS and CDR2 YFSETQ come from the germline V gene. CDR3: CASSVTGSYGYTF. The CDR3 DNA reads TGCGCCAGCAGCGTCACAGGAAGCTATGGCTACACCTTC.

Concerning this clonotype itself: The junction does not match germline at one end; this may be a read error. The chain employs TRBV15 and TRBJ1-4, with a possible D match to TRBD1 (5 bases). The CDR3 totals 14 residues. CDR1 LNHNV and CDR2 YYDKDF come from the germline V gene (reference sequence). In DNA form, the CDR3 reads TGTGCCACCAGCAGAGTAGGGGTTACTGAAAAACTATTTTTT. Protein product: CATSRVGVTEKLFF.

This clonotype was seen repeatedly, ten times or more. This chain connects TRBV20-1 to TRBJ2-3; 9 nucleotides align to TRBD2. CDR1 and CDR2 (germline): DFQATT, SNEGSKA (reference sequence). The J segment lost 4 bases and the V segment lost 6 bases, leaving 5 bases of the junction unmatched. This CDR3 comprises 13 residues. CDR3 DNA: TGCAGTGCCCGGACTAGCGCCCCAGATACGCAGTATTTT. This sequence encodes CSARTSAPDTQYF.

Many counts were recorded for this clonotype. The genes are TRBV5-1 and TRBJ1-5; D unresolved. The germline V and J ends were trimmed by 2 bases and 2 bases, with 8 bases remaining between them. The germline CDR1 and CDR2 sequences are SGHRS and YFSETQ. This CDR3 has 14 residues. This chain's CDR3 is CASSFDGGNQPQHF. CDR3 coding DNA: TGCGCCAGCAGCTTCGATGGAGGCAATCAGCCCCAGCATTTT.

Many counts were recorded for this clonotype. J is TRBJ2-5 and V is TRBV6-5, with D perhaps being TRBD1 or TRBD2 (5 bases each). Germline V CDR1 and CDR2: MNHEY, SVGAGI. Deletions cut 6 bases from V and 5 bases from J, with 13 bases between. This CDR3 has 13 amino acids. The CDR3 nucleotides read TGTGCCAGCAGGCTTGGGGGAGAGGAGACCCAGTACTTC. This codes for CASRLGGEETQYF.

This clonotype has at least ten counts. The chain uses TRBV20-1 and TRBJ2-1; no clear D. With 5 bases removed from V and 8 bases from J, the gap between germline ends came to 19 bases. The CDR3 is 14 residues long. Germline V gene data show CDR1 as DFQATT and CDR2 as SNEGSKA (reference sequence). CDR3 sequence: CSAGRTPPGHEQFF. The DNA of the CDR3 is TGCAGTGCTGGCCGGACGCCCCCTGGGCATGAGCAGTTCTTC.

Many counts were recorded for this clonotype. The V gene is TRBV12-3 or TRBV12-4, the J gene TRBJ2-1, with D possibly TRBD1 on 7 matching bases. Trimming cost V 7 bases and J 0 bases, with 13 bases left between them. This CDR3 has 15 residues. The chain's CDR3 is CASTRGASSYNEQFF. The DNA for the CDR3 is TGTGCCAGCACCAGGGGGGCGAGCTCCTACAATGAGCAGTTCTTC.

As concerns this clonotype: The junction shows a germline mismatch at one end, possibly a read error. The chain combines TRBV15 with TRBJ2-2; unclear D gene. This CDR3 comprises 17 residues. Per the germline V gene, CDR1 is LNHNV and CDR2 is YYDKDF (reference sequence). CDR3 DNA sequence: TGTGACACCAGCAGAGAACGGACCAGCGTAAACACCGGGGAGCTGTTTTTT. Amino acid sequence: CDTSRERTSVNTGELFF.

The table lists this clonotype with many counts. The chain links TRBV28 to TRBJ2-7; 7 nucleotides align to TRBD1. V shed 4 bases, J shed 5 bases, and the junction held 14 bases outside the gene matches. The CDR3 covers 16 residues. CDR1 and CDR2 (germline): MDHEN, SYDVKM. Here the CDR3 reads CASSSPAGTEGNEQYF. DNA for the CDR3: TGTGCCAGCAGTTCACCAGCCGGGACAGAGGGGAACGAGCAGTACTTC.

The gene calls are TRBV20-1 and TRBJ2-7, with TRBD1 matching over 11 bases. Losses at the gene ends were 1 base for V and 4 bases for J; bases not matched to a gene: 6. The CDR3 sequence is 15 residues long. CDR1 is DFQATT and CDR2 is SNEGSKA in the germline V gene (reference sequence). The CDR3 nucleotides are TGCAGTGCTAGAGCCCTGGGACAGGGGGTGTACGAGCAGTACTTC. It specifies CSARALGQGVYEQYF.

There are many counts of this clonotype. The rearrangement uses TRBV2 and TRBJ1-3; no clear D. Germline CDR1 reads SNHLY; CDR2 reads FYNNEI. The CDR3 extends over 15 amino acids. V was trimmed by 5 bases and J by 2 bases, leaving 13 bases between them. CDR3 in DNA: TGTGCCAGCAGTCTAACGGGGTTGGCTGGAAACACCATATATTTT. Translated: CASSLTGLAGNTIYF. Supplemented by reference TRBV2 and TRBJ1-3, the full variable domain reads EPEVTQTPSHQVTQMGQEVILRCVPISNHLYFYWYRQILGQKVEFLVSFYNNEISEKSEIFDDQFSVERPDGSNFTLKIRSTKLEDSAMYFCASSLTGLAGNTIYFGEGSWLTVV.

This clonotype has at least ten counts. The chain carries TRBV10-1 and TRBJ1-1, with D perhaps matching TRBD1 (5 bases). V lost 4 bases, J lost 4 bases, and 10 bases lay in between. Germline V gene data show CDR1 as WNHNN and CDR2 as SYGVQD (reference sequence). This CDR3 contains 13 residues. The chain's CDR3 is CASSVGATTEAFF. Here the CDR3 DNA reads TGCGCCAGCAGTGTTGGGGCTACCACTGAAGCTTTCTTT.

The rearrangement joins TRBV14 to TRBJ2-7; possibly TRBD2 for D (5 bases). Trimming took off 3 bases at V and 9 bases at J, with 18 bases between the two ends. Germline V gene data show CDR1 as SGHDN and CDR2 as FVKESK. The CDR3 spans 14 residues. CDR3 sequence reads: CASSQASTLGGQYF. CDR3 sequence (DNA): TGTGCCAGCAGCCAGGCTAGCACCCTCGGAGGGCAGTACTTC. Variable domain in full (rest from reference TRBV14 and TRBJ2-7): EAGVTQFPSHSVIEKGQTVTLRCDPISGHDNLYWYRRVMGKEIKFLLHFVKESKQDESGMPNNRFLAERTGGTYSTLKVQPAELEDSGVYFCASSQASTLGGQYFGPGTRLTVT.

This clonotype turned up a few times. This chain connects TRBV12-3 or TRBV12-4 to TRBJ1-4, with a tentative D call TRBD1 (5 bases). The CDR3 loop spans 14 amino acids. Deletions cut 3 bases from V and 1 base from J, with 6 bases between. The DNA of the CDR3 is TGTGCCAGCAGTTTGGGGGTAACTAATGAAAAACTGTTTTTT. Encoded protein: CASSLGVTNEKLFF.

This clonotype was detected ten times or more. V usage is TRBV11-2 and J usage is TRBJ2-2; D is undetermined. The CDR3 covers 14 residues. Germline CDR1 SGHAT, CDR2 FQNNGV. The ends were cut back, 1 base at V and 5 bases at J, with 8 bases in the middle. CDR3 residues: CASSLGGATGELFF. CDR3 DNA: TGTGCCAGCAGCTTAGGAGGAGCGACCGGGGAGCTGTTTTTT.

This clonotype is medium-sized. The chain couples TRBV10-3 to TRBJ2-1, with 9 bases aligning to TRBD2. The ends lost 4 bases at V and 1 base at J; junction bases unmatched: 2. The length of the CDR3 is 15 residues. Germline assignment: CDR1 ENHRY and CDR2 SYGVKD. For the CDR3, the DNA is TGTGCCATCAGTGGACTAGCGGATTCCTACAATGAGCAGTTCTTC. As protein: CAISGLADSYNEQFF.

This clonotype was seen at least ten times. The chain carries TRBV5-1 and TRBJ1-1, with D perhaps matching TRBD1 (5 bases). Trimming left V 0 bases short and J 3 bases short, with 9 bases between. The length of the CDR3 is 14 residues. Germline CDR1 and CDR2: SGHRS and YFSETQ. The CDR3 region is CASSLAGGYTEAFF. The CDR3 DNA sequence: TGCGCCAGCAGCTTGGCGGGGGGTTACACTGAAGCTTTCTTT.

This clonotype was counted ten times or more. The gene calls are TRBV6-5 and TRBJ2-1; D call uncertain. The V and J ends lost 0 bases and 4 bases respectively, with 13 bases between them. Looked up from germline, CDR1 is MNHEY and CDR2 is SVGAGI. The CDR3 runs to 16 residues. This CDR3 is CASSYSVVPRYNEQFF. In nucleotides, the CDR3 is TGTGCCAGCAGTTACTCGGTGGTACCTAGATACAATGAGCAGTTCTTC.

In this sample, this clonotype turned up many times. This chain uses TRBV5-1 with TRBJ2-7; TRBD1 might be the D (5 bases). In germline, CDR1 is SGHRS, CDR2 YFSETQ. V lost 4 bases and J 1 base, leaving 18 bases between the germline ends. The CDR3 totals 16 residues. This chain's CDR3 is CASSRINDRASYEQYF. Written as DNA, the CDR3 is TGCGCCAGCAGCAGAATTAATGACAGAGCGTCCTACGAGCAGTACTTC.

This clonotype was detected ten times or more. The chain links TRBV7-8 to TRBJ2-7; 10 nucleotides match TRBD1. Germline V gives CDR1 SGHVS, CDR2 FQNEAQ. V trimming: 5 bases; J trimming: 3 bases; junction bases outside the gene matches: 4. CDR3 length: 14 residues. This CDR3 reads CASSGRDRGYEQYF. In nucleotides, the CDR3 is TGTGCCAGCAGCGGCCGGGACAGGGGCTACGAGCAGTACTTC. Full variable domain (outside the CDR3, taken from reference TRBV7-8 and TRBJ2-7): GAGVSQSPRYKVAKRGQDVALRCDPISGHVSLFWYQQALGQGPEFLTYFQNEAQLDKSGLPSDRFFAERPEGSVSTLKIQRTQQEDSAVYLCASSGRDRGYEQYFGPGTRLTVT.

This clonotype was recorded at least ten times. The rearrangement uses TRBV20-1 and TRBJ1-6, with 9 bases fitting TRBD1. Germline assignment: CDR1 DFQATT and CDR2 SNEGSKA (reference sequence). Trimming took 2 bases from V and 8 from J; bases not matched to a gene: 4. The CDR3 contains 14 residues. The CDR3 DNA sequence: TGCAGTGCTAGAATGGACAGGGGAGATTCACCCCTCCACTTT. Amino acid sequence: CSARMDRGDSPLHF.

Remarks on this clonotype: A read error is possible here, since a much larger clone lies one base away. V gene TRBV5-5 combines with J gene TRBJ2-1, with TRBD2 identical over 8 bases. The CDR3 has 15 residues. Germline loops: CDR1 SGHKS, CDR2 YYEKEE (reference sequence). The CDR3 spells CASSFSGGPGDDQFF. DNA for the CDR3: TGTGCCAGCAGCTTTTCGGGAGGGCCGGGTGATGACCAGTTCTTC.

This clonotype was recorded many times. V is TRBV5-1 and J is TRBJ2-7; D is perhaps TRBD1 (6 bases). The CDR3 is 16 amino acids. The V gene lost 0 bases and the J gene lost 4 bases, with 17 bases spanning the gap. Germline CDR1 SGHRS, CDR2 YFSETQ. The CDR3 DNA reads TGCGCCAGCAGCTTGGCCCAGGCAGGGGTATCGTACGAGCAGTACTTC. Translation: CASSLAQAGVSYEQYF.

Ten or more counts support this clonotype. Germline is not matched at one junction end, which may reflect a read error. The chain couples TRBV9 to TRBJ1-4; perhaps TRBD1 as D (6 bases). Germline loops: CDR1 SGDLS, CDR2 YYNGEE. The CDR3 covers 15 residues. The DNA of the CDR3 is TGTGCCAACAGCGTAGGGGGATCGACTAATGAAAAACTGTTTTTT. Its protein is CANSVGGSTNEKLFF.

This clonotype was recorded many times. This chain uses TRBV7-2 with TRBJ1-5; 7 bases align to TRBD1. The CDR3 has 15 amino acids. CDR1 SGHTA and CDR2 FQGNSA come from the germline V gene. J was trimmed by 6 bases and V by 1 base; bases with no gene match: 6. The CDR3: CASSLGQGGGQPQHF. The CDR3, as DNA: TGTGCCAGCAGCTTAGGACAGGGCGGCGGTCAGCCCCAGCATTTT. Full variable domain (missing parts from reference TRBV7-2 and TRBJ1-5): GAGVSQSPSNKVTEKGKDVELRCDPISGHTALYWYRQSLGQGLEFLIYFQGNSAPDKSGLPSDRFSAERTGGSVSTLTIQRTQQEDSAVYLCASSLGQGGGQPQHFGDGTRLSIL.

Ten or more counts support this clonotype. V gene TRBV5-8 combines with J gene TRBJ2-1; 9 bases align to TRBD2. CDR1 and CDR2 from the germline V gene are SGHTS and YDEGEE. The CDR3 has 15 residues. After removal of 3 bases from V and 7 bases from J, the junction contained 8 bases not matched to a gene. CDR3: CASSWREGDINEQFF. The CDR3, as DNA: TGTGCCAGCAGCTGGCGGGAGGGGGATATTAATGAGCAGTTCTTC.

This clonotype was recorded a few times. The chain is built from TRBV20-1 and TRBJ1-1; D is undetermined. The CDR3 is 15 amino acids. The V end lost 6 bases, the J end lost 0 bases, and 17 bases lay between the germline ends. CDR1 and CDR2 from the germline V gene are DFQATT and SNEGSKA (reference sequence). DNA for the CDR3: TGCAGTGCAGCCGGTCAGGACCGACTGAACACTGAAGCTTTCTTT. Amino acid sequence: CSAAGQDRLNTEAFF.

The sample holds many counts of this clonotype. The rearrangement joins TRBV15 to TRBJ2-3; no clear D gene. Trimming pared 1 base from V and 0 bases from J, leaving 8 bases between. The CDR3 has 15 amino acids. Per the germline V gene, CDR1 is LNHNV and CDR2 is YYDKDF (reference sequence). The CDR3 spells CATSRVGLSTDTQYF. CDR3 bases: TGTGCCACCAGCAGAGTGGGCCTTAGCACAGATACGCAGTATTTT.

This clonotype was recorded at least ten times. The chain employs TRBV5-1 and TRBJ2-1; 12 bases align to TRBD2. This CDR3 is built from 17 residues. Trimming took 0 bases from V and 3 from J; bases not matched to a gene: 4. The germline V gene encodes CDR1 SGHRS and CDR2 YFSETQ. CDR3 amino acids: CASSLAPTSGGYNEQFF. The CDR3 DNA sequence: TGCGCCAGCAGCTTGGCCCCGACTAGCGGGGGCTACAATGAGCAGTTCTTC.